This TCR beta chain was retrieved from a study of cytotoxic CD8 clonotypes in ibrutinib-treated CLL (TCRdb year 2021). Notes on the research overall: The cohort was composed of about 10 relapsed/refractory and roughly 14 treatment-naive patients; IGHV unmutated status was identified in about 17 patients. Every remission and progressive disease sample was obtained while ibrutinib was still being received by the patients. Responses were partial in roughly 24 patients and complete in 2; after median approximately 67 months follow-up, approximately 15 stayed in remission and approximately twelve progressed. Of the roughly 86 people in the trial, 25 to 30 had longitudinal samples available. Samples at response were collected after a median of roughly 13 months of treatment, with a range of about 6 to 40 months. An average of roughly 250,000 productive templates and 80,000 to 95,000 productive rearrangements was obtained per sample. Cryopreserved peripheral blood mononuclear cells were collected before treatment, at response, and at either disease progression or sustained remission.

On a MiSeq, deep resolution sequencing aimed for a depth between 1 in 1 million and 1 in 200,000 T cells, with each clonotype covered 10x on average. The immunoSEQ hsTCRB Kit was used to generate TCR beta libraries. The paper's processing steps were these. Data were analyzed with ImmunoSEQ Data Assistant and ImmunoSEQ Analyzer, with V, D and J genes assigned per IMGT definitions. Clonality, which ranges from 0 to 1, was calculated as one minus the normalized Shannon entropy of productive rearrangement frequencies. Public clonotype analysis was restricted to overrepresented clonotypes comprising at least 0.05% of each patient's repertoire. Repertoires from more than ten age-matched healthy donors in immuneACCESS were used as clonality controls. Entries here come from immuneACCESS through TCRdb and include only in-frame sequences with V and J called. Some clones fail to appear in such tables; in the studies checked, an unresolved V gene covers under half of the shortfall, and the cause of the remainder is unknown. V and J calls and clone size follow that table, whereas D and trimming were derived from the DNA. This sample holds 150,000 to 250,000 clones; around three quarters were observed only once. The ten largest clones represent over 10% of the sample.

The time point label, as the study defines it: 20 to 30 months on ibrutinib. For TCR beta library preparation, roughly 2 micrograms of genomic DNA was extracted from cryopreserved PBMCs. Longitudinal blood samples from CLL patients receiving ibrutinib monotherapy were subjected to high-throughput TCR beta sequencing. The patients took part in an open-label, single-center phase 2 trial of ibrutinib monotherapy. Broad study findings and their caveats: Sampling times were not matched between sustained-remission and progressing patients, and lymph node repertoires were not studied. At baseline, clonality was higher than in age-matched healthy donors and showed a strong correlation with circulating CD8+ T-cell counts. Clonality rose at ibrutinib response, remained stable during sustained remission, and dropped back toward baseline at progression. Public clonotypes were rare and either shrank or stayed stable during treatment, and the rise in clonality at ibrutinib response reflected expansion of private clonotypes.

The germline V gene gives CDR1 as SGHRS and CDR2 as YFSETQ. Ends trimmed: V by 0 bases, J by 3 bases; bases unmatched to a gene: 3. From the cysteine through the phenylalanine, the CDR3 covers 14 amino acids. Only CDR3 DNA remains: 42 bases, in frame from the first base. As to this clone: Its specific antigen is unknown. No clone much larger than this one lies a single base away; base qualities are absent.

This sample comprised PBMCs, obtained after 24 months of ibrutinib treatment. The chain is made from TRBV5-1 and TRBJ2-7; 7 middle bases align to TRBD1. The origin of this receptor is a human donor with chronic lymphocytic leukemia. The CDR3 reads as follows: CASSLEGAGYEQYF. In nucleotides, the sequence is TGCGCCAGCAGCTTGGAGGGGGCGGGCTACGAGCAGTACTTC. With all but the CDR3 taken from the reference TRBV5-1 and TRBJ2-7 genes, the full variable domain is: KAGVTQTPRYLIKTRGQQVTLSCSPISGHRSVSWYQQTPGQGLQFLFEYFSETQRNKGNFPGRFSGRQFSNSRSEMNVSTLELGDSALYLCASSLEGAGYEQYFGPGTRLTVT.